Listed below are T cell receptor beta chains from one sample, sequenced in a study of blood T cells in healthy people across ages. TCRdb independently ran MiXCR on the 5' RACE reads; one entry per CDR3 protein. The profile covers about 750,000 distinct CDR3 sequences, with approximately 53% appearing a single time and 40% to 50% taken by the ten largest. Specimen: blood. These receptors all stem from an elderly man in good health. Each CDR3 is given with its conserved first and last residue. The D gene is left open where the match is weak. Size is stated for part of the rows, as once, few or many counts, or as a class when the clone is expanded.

CASSVSYVSYEQYF | TGTGCCAGTAGTGTGAGCTACGTCTCCTACGAGCAGTACTTC | TRBV19 | - | - | TRBJ2-7
CASSESTGGGQPQHF | TGTGCCAGCAGTGAATCGACAGGGGGCGGTCAGCCCCAGCATTTT | TRBV25-1 | TRBD1 | - | TRBJ1-5
CASSLTIGLAYQETQYF | TGTGCCAGCAGCTTAACTATCGGACTAGCGTACCAAGAGACCCAGTACTTC | TRBV7-9 | TRBD2 | - | TRBJ2-5
CSARARNFFGSYEQYF | TGCAGTGCTAGAGCCCGGAATTTTTTTGGTAGCTACGAGCAGTACTTC | TRBV20-1 | - | once | TRBJ2-7
CASSSAGQVTDTQYF | TGTGCCAGCAGCTCAGCCGGACAGGTCACAGATACGCAGTATTTT | TRBV9 | TRBD1 | - | TRBJ2-3
CASSDLGGAEETQYF | TGTGCCAGCAGTGATCTCGGGGGGGCGGAAGAGACCCAGTACTTC | TRBV25-1 | TRBD2 | - | TRBJ2-5
CASRPGLAGVEQYF | TGTGCCAGCAGACCGGGACTAGCGGGAGTTGAGCAGTACTTC | TRBV28 | TRBD2 | - | TRBJ2-7
CASRTHWDSKRNEQFF | TGCGCCAGCAGAACCCACTGGGACTCTAAGCGCAATGAGCAGTTCTTC | TRBV4-1 | - | - | TRBJ2-1
CASSLSRAGTSGSEQFF | TGTGCCAGCAGCCTAAGTAGGGCCGGGACTAGCGGGAGCGAGCAGTTCTTC | TRBV27 | TRBD2 | - | TRBJ2-1
CASSQVGARTGANVLTF | TGTGCCAGCAGCCAAGTGGGTGCTAGGACAGGGGCCAACGTCCTGACTTTC | TRBV3-1 | - | - | TRBJ2-6
CASSVEASGSNEQFF | TGTGCCAGCAGCGTAGAGGCTAGCGGGAGTAATGAGCAGTTCTTC | TRBV9 | TRBD2 | - | TRBJ2-1
CASSQVLFSDTQYF | TGTGCCAGCAGCCAAGTGCTATTCTCAGATACGCAGTATTTT | TRBV14 | - | once | TRBJ2-3
CSVAAGGVGEQYF | TGCAGCGTTGCCGCGGGAGGGGTCGGCGAGCAGTACTTC | TRBV29-1 | TRBD2 | - | TRBJ2-7
CASSLAGALANYGYTF | TGTGCCAGCAGCTTAGCGGGGGCCCTAGCTAACTATGGCTACACCTTC | TRBV7-9 | - | - | TRBJ1-2
CAARGRYAYF | TGTGCCGCACGCGGGAGATACGCGTATTTT | TRBV6-2/TRBV6-3 | TRBD2 | few | TRBJ2-3
CASSLGLGATGEQYF | TGTGCCAGCAGTTTAGGGTTGGGGGCGACGGGCGAGCAGTACTTC | TRBV27 | - | - | TRBJ2-7
CASSSSRTSGRASEQYF | TGTGCCAGCAGTTCATCCCGGACTAGCGGGAGGGCTAGCGAGCAGTACTTC | TRBV28 | TRBD2 | - | TRBJ2-7
CATSDPRRGFTQYF | TGTGCCACCAGTGACCCCCGGAGGGGGTTCACCCAGTACTTC | TRBV24-1 | - | few | TRBJ2-5
CASRLTGALSYEQYF | TGTGCCAGCAGGCTAACAGGGGCCTTGTCCTACGAGCAGTACTTC | TRBV28 | TRBD1 | - | TRBJ2-7
CASSQSGTGAYEQYF | TGTGCCAGCAGTCAATCCGGGACAGGGGCATACGAGCAGTACTTC | TRBV11-2 | TRBD1 | - | TRBJ2-7
CASSRQGVANEKLFF | TGTGCCAGCAGCCGACAGGGGGTCGCTAATGAAAAACTGTTTTTT | TRBV11-2 | TRBD1 | few | TRBJ1-4
CASSRSRDQSGRALSYEQYF | TGTGCCAGCTCCCGATCGAGGGATCAAAGCGGGCGGGCTCTTTCCTACGAGCAGTACTTC | TRBV2 | - | once | TRBJ2-7
CSARDPWAGLNEKLFF | TGCAGTGCTAGAGATCCCTGGGCGGGACTGAATGAAAAACTGTTTTTT | TRBV20-1 | - | - | TRBJ1-4
CASRPTGVYEQYF | TGTGCCAGCAGGCCGACAGGGGTGTACGAGCAGTACTTC | TRBV6-2/TRBV6-3 | TRBD1 | few | TRBJ2-7
CASSTGASYNEQFF | TGCGCCAGCAGCACGGGAGCCTCCTACAATGAGCAGTTCTTC | TRBV5-1 | - | - | TRBJ2-1
CATSRETSRYEQYF | TGTGCCACCAGCAGGGAGACTAGCCGCTACGAGCAGTACTTC | TRBV15 | TRBD2 | - | TRBJ2-7
CASSLSTQGGTQYF | TGTGCCAGCAGCTTGAGTACACAGGGGGGTACGCAGTATTTT | TRBV5-4 | TRBD1 | - | TRBJ2-3
CASSLKGGTGGNYGYTF | TGTGCCAGCAGTTTAAAGGGGGGCACCGGGGGTAACTATGGCTACACCTTC | TRBV12-3/TRBV12-4 | - | - | TRBJ1-2
CASSEANRARTQYF | TGTGCCAGCAGTGAAGCGAACAGGGCAAGGACCCAGTACTTC | TRBV6-1 | - | - | TRBJ2-5
CASSQFQGANEQYF | TGTGCCAGCAGCCAATTTCAGGGGGCTAACGAGCAGTACTTC | TRBV3-1 | TRBD1 | - | TRBJ2-7
CASSFARTGGTETQYF | TGTGCCAGCAGTTTTGCTAGGACAGGGGGAACGGAGACCCAGTACTTC | TRBV12-3/TRBV12-4 | TRBD1 | - | TRBJ2-5
CASSRLGLAGNEQFF | TGCGCCAGCAGCCGGCTTGGACTAGCGGGAAATGAGCAGTTCTTC | TRBV5-1 | TRBD2 | - | TRBJ2-1
CASSYSGGASYEQYF | TGTGCCAGCAGTTACTCTGGGGGTGCTTCCTACGAGCAGTACTTC | TRBV6-5 | - | - | TRBJ2-7
CASSFSSGGFSYEQYF | TGCGCCAGCAGCTTCTCTAGCGGTGGCTTTTCCTACGAGCAGTACTTC | TRBV5-1 | TRBD2 | - | TRBJ2-7
CASGPRTGIYNEQFF | TGTGCCAGCGGCCCGCGGACAGGGATTTACAATGAGCAGTTCTTC | TRBV27 | TRBD1 | - | TRBJ2-1
CASSELAGDRHEQFF | TGTGCCAGCTCAGAACTAGCGGGAGATCGGCATGAGCAGTTCTTC | TRBV18 | TRBD2 | - | TRBJ2-1
CASSLDGTGESGYTF | TGTGCCAGCAGCTTAGATGGAACAGGGGAGTCCGGCTACACCTTC | TRBV11-3 | TRBD1 | - | TRBJ1-2
CASSLQDSNTEAFF | TGTGCCAGCAGTTTGCAGGACTCGAACACTGAAGCTTTCTTT | TRBV12-3/TRBV12-4 | - | once | TRBJ1-1
CASSSRGRESNQPQHF | TGTGCCAGCAGCTCCAGGGGCAGAGAAAGCAATCAGCCCCAGCATTTT | TRBV7-8 | - | - | TRBJ1-5
CASTRPSGQGGGYTF | TGTGCCAGCACCAGACCTTCGGGACAGGGGGGCGGCTACACCTTC | TRBV6-2/TRBV6-3 | TRBD1 | - | TRBJ1-2
CASGLAGGSYEQYF | TGCGCCAGCGGACTAGCGGGAGGATCCTACGAGCAGTACTTC | TRBV5-1 | TRBD2 | few | TRBJ2-7
CASSPGANDEQFF | TGTGCCAGCTCACCTGGGGCAAACGATGAGCAGTTCTTC | TRBV18 | - | - | TRBJ2-1
CASSLEIAGPYEQYF | TGTGCCAGCAGCTTAGAAATAGCGGGACCATACGAGCAGTACTTC | TRBV11-2 | TRBD2 | - | TRBJ2-7
CASSELRVTDTQYF | TGTGCCAGCAGTGAACTTCGTGTGACAGATACGCAGTATTTT | TRBV2 | - | few | TRBJ2-3
CSASEGVDTVSPLHF | TGCAGTGCTAGCGAGGGGGTCGATACAGTCTCACCCCTCCACTTT | TRBV20-1 | - | - | TRBJ1-6
CASGPGTPGAYEQFF | TGTGCCAGCGGGCCCGGGACTCCCGGAGCGTATGAGCAGTTCTTC | TRBV12-3/TRBV12-4 | - | - | TRBJ2-1